What follows are 29 T cell receptor beta chains derived from one specimen sequenced in a study of human T cells and chemical hapten exposure. Time point noted: patch test 3, about 24 weeks after DPC sensitization. Treatment of the sample: therapeutic diphenylcyclopropenone sensitization with weekly scalp DPC. Via MiXCR, TCRdb re-called the RACE reads, giving one row per CDR3 protein. This table has around 70,000 distinct CDR3 sequences, 11% appearing once. This specimen consisted of whole blood, obtained in connection with sensitization to the hapten diphenylcyclopropenone (DPC). The receptors derive from a woman in her 50s with alopecia areata. Some clones in this sample may be carry-over from other donors' samples.

The CDR3 DNA is TGTGCCAGCACTCAGTTAGAAGATGGCTACACCTTC. Residues: CASTQLEDGYTF. The J gene is TRBJ1-2, the V gene TRBV28; D is ambiguous. V shed 7 bases and J shed 6 bases, with 12 bases lying between them. Per germline, CDR1 MDHEN and CDR2 SYDVKM. The CDR3 contains 12 residues.

This clonotype was picked up many times. This chain links TRBV12-3 or TRBV12-4 with TRBJ2-1; D is perhaps TRBD2 (6 bases). V lost 1 base and J lost 8, with 9 bases in between. The CDR3 length is 13 residues. The CDR3 coding sequence is TGTGCCAGCAGTTTAGGGGGGGTCGATGAGCAGTTCTTC. Amino acids: CASSLGGVDEQFF.

J is TRBJ1-5 and V is TRBV7-2, with D possibly matching TRBD1 (5 bases). The CDR3 covers 14 residues. The V end was cut by 8 bases, the J end by 7 bases, with 18 bases between. Germline values: CDR1 SGHTA, CDR2 FQGNSA. CDR3 sequence reads: CASAPKGGAQPQHF. For the CDR3, the DNA is TGTGCCAGCGCCCCGAAGGGAGGGGCACAGCCCCAGCATTTT.

In this sample, this clonotype turned up many times. The chain has TRBV28 and TRBJ1-1; D is ambiguous. Trimming stripped 3 bases from V and 3 bases from J, with 14 bases between. This CDR3 region has 15 residues. CDR1 is MDHEN, CDR2 SYDVKM, per germline. CDR3 nucleotides: TGTGCCAGCAGTTTTTCGGGGAGGGTTGACACTGAAGCTTTCTTT. Amino acids: CASSFSGRVDTEAFF.

The gene calls are TRBV18 and TRBJ1-5; possibly TRBD1 for D (5 bases). The germline CDR1 and CDR2 sequences are KGHSH and LQKENI. This CDR3 is built from 15 residues. The V end was cut by 3 bases, the J end by 4 bases, with 13 bases between. The CDR3 DNA reads TGTGCCAGCTCACCGGAGGGACTAATTAATCAGCCCCAGCATTTT. Translation: CASSPEGLINQPQHF.

The V gene is TRBV7-9, the J gene TRBJ1-1, with a weak D call TRBD1 (5 bases). V shed 6 bases and J shed 0 bases, with 8 bases lying between them. The CDR3 is made up of 13 amino acids. Germline lookup yields CDR1 SEHNR and CDR2 FQNEAQ (reference sequence). The CDR3 sequence: CASSGHMNTEAFF. CDR3 bases: TGTGCCAGCAGTGGACACATGAACACTGAAGCTTTCTTT. Full variable domain (rest looked up from reference TRBV7-9 and TRBJ1-1): DTGVSQNPRHKITKRGQNVTFRCDPISEHNRLYWYRQTLGQGPEFLTYFQNEAQLEKSRLLSDRFSAERPKGSFSTLEIQRTEQGDSAMYLCASSGHMNTEAFFGQGTRLTVV.

This clonotype was counted between two and nine times. The V gene is TRBV12-3 or TRBV12-4, the J gene TRBJ2-7; D possibly uses TRBD1 or TRBD2 (5 bases each). Trimming pared 5 bases from V and 2 bases from J, leaving 22 bases between. The CDR3 sequence is 17 residues long. The CDR3 nucleotides are TGTGCCAGCAGTGGGGGTGGCGCCAGGCCGTTGGCCTACGAGCAGTACTTC. Translating gives CASSGGGARPLAYEQYF.

This clonotype was counted at least ten times. The V gene is TRBV28, the J gene TRBJ2-7; weak D call: TRBD1 (6 bases). The CDR3 runs 13 residues. The V and J ends lost 8 bases and 0 bases respectively, with 11 bases between them. Germline loops: CDR1 MDHEN, CDR2 SYDVKM. The CDR3 sequence: CASWGLLSYEQYF. In DNA form, the CDR3 reads TGTGCCAGCTGGGGGCTCCTCTCCTACGAGCAGTACTTC.

V gene TRBV7-9 combines with J gene TRBJ1-5, with D perhaps TRBD1 (5 bases). The CDR3 is 14 residues long. V lost 6 bases and J lost 3, with 12 bases in between. Germline loops: CDR1 SEHNR, CDR2 FQNEAQ (reference sequence). In DNA, the CDR3 is TGTGCCAGCAGTCGGGACGCATCCAATCAGCCCCAGCATTTT. Amino acids: CASSRDASNQPQHF. Supplemented by reference TRBV7-9 and TRBJ1-5, the full variable domain reads DTGVSQNPRHKITKRGQNVTFRCDPISEHNRLYWYRQTLGQGPEFLTYFQNEAQLEKSRLLSDRFSAERPKGSFSTLEIQRTEQGDSAMYLCASSRDASNQPQHFGDGTRLSIL.

The rearrangement uses TRBV12-3 or TRBV12-4 and TRBJ1-2; 7 nucleotides agree with TRBD1. V dropped 0 bases and J dropped 4; count of bases not matched to a gene: 8. The CDR3 runs to 16 residues. The CDR3 coding sequence is TGTGCCAGCAGTTTAGCGGGCAGGGGGTCCTTCTATGGCTACACCTTC. This sequence encodes CASSLAGRGSFYGYTF.

This clonotype turned up a few times. The rearrangement links TRBV7-2 to TRBJ1-6; D might be TRBD1 (6 bases). Trimming shortened V by 2 bases and J by 10 bases, and 15 bases separated the two germline ends. Germline lookup yields CDR1 SGHTA and CDR2 FQGNSA. This CDR3 region has 15 residues. The CDR3 region is CASSLNRAIGSPLHF. The CDR3 coding sequence is TGTGCCAGCAGCTTAAACAGGGCGATAGGCTCACCCCTCCACTTT. The whole variable domain, remainder taken from reference TRBV7-2 and TRBJ1-6, is GAGVSQSPSNKVTEKGKDVELRCDPISGHTALYWYRQSLGQGLEFLIYFQGNSAPDKSGLPSDRFSAERTGGSVSTLTIQRTQQEDSAVYLCASSLNRAIGSPLHFGNGTRLTVT.

This clonotype was found many times. V is TRBV9 and J is TRBJ2-1, with 9 bases matching TRBD2. Trimming removed 0 bases from V and 7 bases from J; junction bases left unmatched: 11. This CDR3 has 17 amino acids. Looked up from germline, CDR1 is SGDLS and CDR2 is YYNGEE. The CDR3: CASSVAGAASGINEQFF. In DNA, the CDR3 is TGTGCCAGCAGCGTAGCTGGGGCCGCTAGCGGGATTAATGAGCAGTTCTTC.

This clonotype has at least ten counts. This sequence joins TRBV6-5 and TRBJ2-7; maybe TRBD1 (5 bases). Trimming pared 5 bases from V and 1 base from J, leaving 15 bases between. Looked up from germline, CDR1 is MNHEY and CDR2 is SVGAGI. The CDR3 has 15 amino acids. CDR3 sequence reads: CASSIYGHSSYEQYF. In DNA form, the CDR3 reads TGTGCCAGCAGTATCTATGGACACTCTTCCTACGAGCAGTACTTC.

This clonotype showed up many times. The chain has TRBV11-2 and TRBJ1-2, with D unresolved. Germline lookup yields CDR1 SGHAT and CDR2 FQNNGV. This CDR3 has 14 amino acids. The germline V and J ends were trimmed by 5 bases and 5 bases, with 15 bases remaining between them. DNA for the CDR3: TGTGCCAGCAGCCCGGTTCAAGGACCATATGGCTACACCTTC. It encodes CASSPVQGPYGYTF.

The sample holds many counts of this clonotype. The chain links TRBV7-2 to TRBJ2-3; TRBD2 aligns across 11 bases. The trim removed 5 bases at V and 7 bases at J, leaving 17 bases unmatched. The CDR3 is made up of 18 amino acids. Germline V gene lookup returns CDR1 SGHTA and CDR2 FQGNSA. This chain's CDR3 is CASSRSPQLAGVVNTQYF. The DNA for the CDR3 is TGTGCCAGCAGCAGATCACCCCAACTAGCGGGGGTGGTAAATACGCAGTATTTT. Full variable domain (rest looked up from reference TRBV7-2 and TRBJ2-3): GAGVSQSPSNKVTEKGKDVELRCDPISGHTALYWYRQSLGQGLEFLIYFQGNSAPDKSGLPSDRFSAERTGGSVSTLTIQRTQQEDSAVYLCASSRSPQLAGVVNTQYFGPGTRLTVL.

This clonotype has at least ten counts. This chain uses TRBV5-1 with TRBJ1-2; weak D call: TRBD1 (5 bases). The CDR3 consists of 13 residues. CDR1 and CDR2 from the germline V gene are SGHRS and YFSETQ. The V gene lost 5 bases and the J gene lost 8 bases, with 16 bases spanning the gap. CDR3 sequence (DNA): TGCGCCAGCAGGATCACCACCGAGGGGGGCTACACCTTC. Amino acids: CASRITTEGGYTF. Filled out from reference TRBV5-1 and TRBJ1-2, the complete variable domain reads KAGVTQTPRYLIKTRGQQVTLSCSPISGHRSVSWYQQTPGQGLQFLFEYFSETQRNKGNFPGRFSGRQFSNSRSEMNVSTLELGDSALYLCASRITTEGGYTFGSGTRLTVV.

This clonotype is labeled medium-sized. The chain combines TRBV20-1 with TRBJ1-5; D might be TRBD1 (6 bases). The CDR3 is made up of 14 amino acids. V was clipped by 5 bases and J by 7 bases, with 18 bases between them. CDR1 DFQATT and CDR2 SNEGSKA come from the germline V gene (reference sequence). CDR3 region: CSAGARGPKQPQHF. The CDR3 nucleotides read TGCAGTGCTGGGGCCAGGGGACCCAAACAGCCCCAGCATTTT.

This chain links TRBV5-1 with TRBJ1-6, with D unresolved. Germline V gives CDR1 SGHRS, CDR2 YFSETQ. The CDR3 consists of 13 residues. V was cut by 5 bases and J by 7 bases, with 10 bases left in between. The CDR3 DNA is TGCGCCAGCAGGGGCCAGGAAAATTCACCCCTCCACTTT. Its translation: CASRGQENSPLHF.

This clonotype was detected a few times. This chain connects TRBV28 to TRBJ2-5, with D tentatively TRBD1 (5 bases). Trimming cost V 9 bases and J 4 bases, with 12 bases left between them. The CDR3 extends over 12 amino acids. Germline V gives CDR1 MDHEN, CDR2 SYDVKM. In nucleotides, the CDR3 is TGTGCCAGTCAGGGTTCCCCAGAGACCCAGTACTTC. Protein product: CASQGSPETQYF. Full variable domain (remainder filled in from reference TRBV28 and TRBJ2-5): DVKVTQSSRYLVKRTGEKVFLECVQDMDHENMFWYRQDPGLGLRLIYFSYDVKMKEKGDIPEGYSVSREKKERFSLILESASTNQTSMYLCASQGSPETQYFGPGTRLLVL.

This clonotype was found a few times. This chain links TRBV7-2 with TRBJ1-5; the match to TRBD1 covers 7 bases. The germline V gene has CDR1 SGHTA and CDR2 FQGNSA. The V segment lost 5 bases and the J segment 7 bases; nucleotides outside the gene matches: 2. The CDR3 is made up of 12 amino acids. The DNA of the CDR3 is TGTGCCAGCAGCGTCAGGGGGCAGCCCCAGCATTTT. Translated: CASSVRGQPQHF.

The V call is TRBV19, the J call TRBJ2-5; D gene uncertain. V lost 4 bases and J lost 0, with 15 bases in between. CDR3 size: 16 residues. The V gene's germline CDR1 is LNHDA and CDR2 SQIVND (reference sequence). The CDR3 coding sequence is TGTGCCAGTAGTACAAAAATCCAGCTGTACCAAGAGACCCAGTACTTC. Translated, it gives CASSTKIQLYQETQYF.

The chain uses TRBV28 and TRBJ1-5, with D uncertain. V was trimmed by 5 bases and J by 7 bases, leaving 15 bases between them. CDR1 and CDR2 from the germline V gene are MDHEN and SYDVKM. The CDR3 runs to 14 residues. CDR3 DNA sequence: TGTGCCAGCAGTCCACAAGTCGTCGACCAGCCCCAGCATTTT. It yields the protein CASSPQVVDQPQHF.

V gene TRBV11-2 combines with J gene TRBJ2-3; the D is unclear. CDR1 SGHAT and CDR2 FQNNGV come from the germline V gene. The CDR3 length is 16 residues. V was cut by 2 bases and J by 5 bases, with 17 bases left in between. CDR3 DNA: TGTGCCAGCAGCTTAAGGATGGGGTTCGTTCTAGATACGCAGTATTTT. It encodes CASSLRMGFVLDTQYF.

The sample holds many counts of this clonotype. The chain's CDR3 is CASSLWVAGGKTSTDTQYF. The DNA of the CDR3 is TGTGCCAGCAGTTTATGGGTAGCGGGAGGCAAAACTAGCACAGATACGCAGTATTTT. This chain uses TRBV28 with TRBJ2-3; TRBD2 matches 10 bases. The CDR3 totals 19 residues. V trimming: 0 bases; J trimming: 0 bases; junction bases outside the gene matches: 9. CDR1 MDHEN and CDR2 SYDVKM come from the germline V gene.

This clonotype has a handful of counts. The V call is TRBV19, the J call TRBJ1-5; D is unclear. Looked up from germline, CDR1 is LNHDA and CDR2 is SQIVND (reference sequence). Trimming took off 4 bases at V and 0 bases at J, with 13 bases between the two ends. The CDR3 runs 16 residues. The CDR3 is CASSKQPQYSNQPQHF. In DNA, the CDR3 is TGTGCCAGTAGTAAACAGCCCCAGTATAGCAATCAGCCCCAGCATTTT.

The chain uses TRBV28 and TRBJ1-2; D unclear. CDR3 length: 13 amino acids. V lost 2 bases and J lost 6, with 10 bases in between. Germline CDR1 reads MDHEN; CDR2 reads SYDVKM. CDR3 residues: CASSLDGLHGYTF. DNA of the CDR3: TGTGCCAGCAGTTTAGATGGGCTCCATGGCTACACCTTC.

This clonotype was counted at least ten times. This chain connects TRBV4-1 to TRBJ2-7, with TRBD2 matching over 11 bases. The germline gives CDR1 MGHRA, CDR2 YSYEKL. The CDR3 totals 15 residues. V trimming: 1 base; J trimming: 4 bases; junction bases outside the gene matches: 3. As DNA, the CDR3 is TGCGCCAGCAGCCAAGGGGGACTAGCGGAATACGAGCAGTACTTC. Protein: CASSQGGLAEYEQYF.

The rearrangement links TRBV18 to TRBJ2-5; D is unclear. The CDR3 extends over 13 amino acids. The V gene's germline CDR1 is KGHSH and CDR2 LQKENI. The V and J ends lost 6 bases and 2 bases respectively, with 10 bases between them. CDR3 loop: CASSMGSQETQYF. Here the CDR3 DNA reads TGTGCCAGCTCGATGGGGTCACAAGAGACCCAGTACTTC.

This clonotype was seen at least ten times. The V call is TRBV7-6, the J call TRBJ2-1; 13 bases match TRBD2. CDR3 length: 20 residues. Germline V gene lookup returns CDR1 SGHVS and CDR2 FNYEAQ. V was pared by 5 bases and J by 6 bases, with 19 bases of the junction left unmatched. CDR3: CASSPGTSGVGGPTTNEQFF. CDR3 bases: TGTGCCAGCAGCCCGGGGACTAGCGGGGTAGGGGGGCCGACCACCAATGAGCAGTTCTTC.